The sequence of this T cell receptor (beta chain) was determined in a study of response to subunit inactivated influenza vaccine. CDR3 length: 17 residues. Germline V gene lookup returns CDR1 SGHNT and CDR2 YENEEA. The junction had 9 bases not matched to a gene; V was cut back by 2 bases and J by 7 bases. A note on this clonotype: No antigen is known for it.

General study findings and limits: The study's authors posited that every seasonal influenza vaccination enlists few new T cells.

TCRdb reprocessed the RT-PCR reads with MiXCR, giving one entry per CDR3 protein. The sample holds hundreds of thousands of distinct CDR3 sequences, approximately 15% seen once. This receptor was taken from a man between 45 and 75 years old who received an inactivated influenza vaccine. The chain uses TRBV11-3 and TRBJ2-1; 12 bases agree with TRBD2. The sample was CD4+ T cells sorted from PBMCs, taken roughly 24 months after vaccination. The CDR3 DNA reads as TGTGCCAGCAGCTTATCGACTAGCGGGAGTTGGGTGAATGAGCAGTTCTTC. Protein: CASSLSTSGSWVNEQFF.